This TCR beta chain was observed in a study of T cells in Graves' hyperthyroidism and ophthalmopathy (dated by TCRdb to the late 2010s). With respect to the entire study: Peripheral blood was sampled at the time of initial diagnosis, prior to any treatment. To identify distinguishing TCR V-J signatures, a discovery cohort of about 100 patients was used, comprising 43 with Graves' ophthalmopathy and about 59 with stable Graves' hyperthyroidism. Prospective prediction of ophthalmopathy was tested in an independent validation cohort of some 20 hyperthyroidism patients and 15 to 17 patients who later progressed to ophthalmopathy. The roughly 91 discovery patients were randomly split 7:3 into training and test sets. In addition, the study compared T-cell repertoires in thyroid tissue and in blood from roughly 6 Graves' hyperthyroidism patients. Once sampling was done, hyperthyroidism patients were given methimazole at a starting dose of 30 mg daily, whereas ophthalmopathy patients were given high-dose intravenous methylprednisolone. The paper describes TCR Vbeta CDR3 sequencing of around 140 peripheral blood samples, made up of about 40 ophthalmopathy patients, roughly 75 hyperthyroidism patients and 17 progressor patients.

This clonotype appeared many times. What this receptor recognizes is not known. It has no much larger one-base neighbor in the sample; base qualities were not kept. The paper's findings and limits, for the study overall: Most expanded thyroid clonotypes (frequency above 0.001) were also detected in blood, suggesting blood repertoires may reflect thyroid immune responses. In validation, the model predicted progression to ophthalmopathy a median of about 5.9 months before onset, with 70% to 71% sensitivity and 72.22% specificity. No statistical method was used to set the sample size in advance, and investigators knew the group allocation. Ophthalmopathy was separated from stable hyperthyroidism by a 13 V-J signature model, with approximately 90% sensitivity and approximately 81% specificity obtained in cross-validation and 80%/75% obtained in testing.

The V end loses 3 bases and the J end loses 0 bases, and a stretch of 8 bases separates them. Including cysteine and phenylalanine, the CDR3 has 15 amino acids. CDR3 DNA only is kept here, 45 bases in frame from base 1. CDR1 and CDR2 are drawn from the germline V gene: KGHSH, LQKENI. Moderately to severely active disease, a Clinical Activity Score of at least 3, a NOSPECS grade of at least 4, and a duration under 3 months were present in ophthalmopathy patients. The study excluded patients with uncontrolled infections, other autoimmune diseases, pregnancy or lactation. Clinical symptoms, serum thyroxine and TRAb, thyroid ultrasound, and orbital computed tomography formed the basis for the diagnoses. Ficoll-Paque density gradient centrifugation was used to isolate PBMCs from about 9 ml of fresh peripheral blood. Trizol reagent was used to extract total RNA, and RNA quality was then checked on an Agilent 2100 Bioanalyzer.

TCR beta CDR3 regions were amplified from RNA transcripts. The TCR CDR3 was subjected to a first round of RT-PCR using the HTBI primer set and the Qiagen OneStep RT-PCR kit. A second multiplex PCR round built the libraries, followed by size selection and purification. Paired-end sequencing of the libraries was performed with 100 bp reads on an Illumina HiSeq2000. As for the authors' bioinformatics: SOAPnuke was used to process the raw data, removing reads that contained adapters or uncalled bases, had a mean Phred below 15, or lacked an exact match to the constant primer or identifier. COPE v1.2.5 was used to merge high-quality paired reads, and clonotypes were defined as unique nucleotide sequences. Clonotypes were aligned to IMGT TRBV, TRBD and TRBJ reference segments using MiTCR v1.1. The analysis included only V-J combinations with a frequency above 0.0001, which together covered around 99% of the repertoires. A TCS score was defined as the ratio of F50 (clonal expansion) to E x V (chaos), with BLOSUM62-based TCRdist applied between CDR3 peptides within each V-J. Welch's t-statistics and random forest reduced 514 V-J features to about 13, which were used in a naive Bayes classifier (R e1071). TCRdb passed the public sequencing reads through fastp at Q25 and MiXCR, retaining productive beta sequences. CDR3 protein duplicates are merged, each entry listing the most common genes and DNA. The authors' filters were not applied to this entry. The sample table shows about 640,000 distinct CDR3 sequences, and about a fifth are seen once. The leading ten clones occupy approximately 30% of the sample.

The chain is encoded by TRBV18 joined to TRBJ1-4; the D gene assignment is ambiguous. Material: blood. This TCR was recovered from a man in his thirties or forties with Graves' ophthalmopathy. The DNA sequence is as follows: TGTGCCAGCTCACCCAGCTTTCCAACTAATGAAAAACTGTTTTTT. Its product reads: CASSPSFPTNEKLFF.